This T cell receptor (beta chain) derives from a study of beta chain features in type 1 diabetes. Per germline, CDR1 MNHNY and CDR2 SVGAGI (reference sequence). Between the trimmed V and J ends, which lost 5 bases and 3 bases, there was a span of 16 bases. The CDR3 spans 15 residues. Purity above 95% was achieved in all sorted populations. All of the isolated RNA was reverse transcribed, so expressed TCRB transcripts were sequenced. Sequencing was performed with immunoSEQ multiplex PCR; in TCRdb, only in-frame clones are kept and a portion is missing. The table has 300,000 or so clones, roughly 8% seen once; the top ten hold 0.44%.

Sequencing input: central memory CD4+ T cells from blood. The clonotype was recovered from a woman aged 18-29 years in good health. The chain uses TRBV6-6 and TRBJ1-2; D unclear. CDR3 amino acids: CASSPGETSHYGYTF. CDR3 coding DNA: TGTGCCAGCAGTCCTGGGGAGACGTCTCACTATGGCTACACCTTC.